Below, one T cell receptor (beta chain) is given with its context. This entry comes from a study of shared clonotypes between healthy human individuals. Looked up from germline, CDR1 is ENHRY and CDR2 is SYGVKD. The CDR3 length is 16 residues. Unmatched junction bases numbered 9, after V lost 3 bases and J lost 4 bases. The table came from immunoSEQ multiplex PCR; TCRdb's copy has only in-frame clones and leaves some out. The sample yields fewer than 1.6 million clones, less than 99% seen once. The chain carries TRBV10-3 and TRBJ1-5; 7 nucleotides align to TRBD1. Sequencing input: naive CD4+ T cells sorted from blood. The subset denotes: CD45RA+ positively selected. The TCR was taken from a man aged 30-40 years in good health. The CDR3 DNA is TGTGCCATCAGTGAAGGGAGGGGGCTGGAAAATCAGCCCCAGCATTTT. This codes for CAISEGRGLENQPQHF.